This T cell receptor (beta chain) was sequenced during a study of T cells in Graves' hyperthyroidism and ophthalmopathy. General study points: Model-based prediction identified ophthalmopathy a median roughly 5.9 months prior to its onset. Blood shared most expanded thyroid clonotypes above 0.001.

This clonotype was seen ten or more times. As yet, its antigen is unknown. Germline CDR1 and CDR2: SGHTA and FQGNSA. V lost 1 base and J 0 bases, leaving 7 bases between the germline ends. The CDR3 is 15 amino acids. RNA transcripts served as the template for amplifying TCR beta CDR3 regions. In the first-round RT-PCR of the TCR CDR3, the HTBI primer set was used. TCRdb independently ran MiXCR on the multiplex PCR reads; one entry per CDR3 protein. This sample carries over 90,000 distinct CDR3 sequences, about half of them seen once, and the ten largest clones take about 25%. Subjects aged 18 to 65 presented with newly diagnosed hyperthyroidism of less than 2 months' duration. Clinicians diagnosed patients from clinical symptoms, serum thyroxine and TRAb, thyroid ultrasound and orbital computed tomography.

V gene TRBV7-2 combines with J gene TRBJ1-5; possible D gene TRBD1, 5 bases. Sequenced material: blood. The receptor was isolated from a man aged 35-49 years with Graves' hyperthyroidism. The CDR3 spells CASSLDRNSNQPQHF. DNA for the CDR3: TGTGCCAGCAGCTTAGACAGGAATAGCAATCAGCCCCAGCATTTT.